These 20 T cell receptor beta chains originate from one sample sequenced in a study of identical twins. TCRdb fed the 5' RACE reads into MiXCR, producing one record per CDR3 protein. This table has hundreds of thousands of distinct CDR3 sequences, roughly 13% appearing once. Sequencing used memory (CD45RO+) T cells sorted from blood. The receptors come from a woman under 30 in good health.

The chain uses TRBV9 and TRBJ2-4; 7 bases are shared with TRBD2. Germline V gene data show CDR1 as SGDLS and CDR2 as YYNGEE. The V gene end was trimmed by 0 bases and the J gene end by 6 bases; junction bases not matched to a gene: 3. The CDR3 consists of 14 residues. The DNA of the CDR3 is TGTGCCAGCAGCGTAGAGGCTAGCGGAAACATTCAGTACTTC. This encodes CASSVEASGNIQYF.

The genes are TRBV5-5 and TRBJ2-3, with 8 bases identical to TRBD2. Germline CDR1 is SGHKS and CDR2 is YYEKEE (reference sequence). This CDR3 region has 15 residues. With V trimmed by 2 bases and J by 6 bases, 8 bases remained unmatched. This CDR3 reads CASSLSGRTVDTQYF. Written as DNA, the CDR3 is TGTGCCAGCAGCTTAAGCGGGAGAACGGTCGATACGCAGTATTTT. The variable domain in full, with the rest retrieved from reference TRBV5-5 and TRBJ2-3, is DAGVTQSPTHLIKTRGQQVTLRCSPISGHKSVSWYQQVLGQGPQFIFQYYEKEERGRGNFPDRFSARQFPNYSSELNVNALLLGDSALYLCASSLSGRTVDTQYFGPGTRLTVL.

The chain recombines TRBV5-1 with TRBJ2-3, with D unclear. V was pared by 0 bases and J by 1 base, with 6 bases between. The CDR3 covers 14 residues. CDR1 and CDR2 from the germline V gene are SGHRS and YFSETQ. The CDR3 bases are TGCGCCAGCAGCTTGGAATCGGGCACAGATACGCAGTATTTT. Protein sequence: CASSLESGTDTQYF.

The chain couples TRBV3-1 to TRBJ2-2; D unclear. The V gene's germline CDR1 is LGHDT and CDR2 YNNKEL (reference sequence). The length of the CDR3 is 17 residues. V shed 5 bases and J shed 9 bases, with 25 bases lying between them. The chain's CDR3 is CASSTRLPRESKWELFF. CDR3 coding DNA: TGTGCCAGCAGCACTCGACTGCCAAGGGAAAGTAAGTGGGAGCTGTTTTTT.

The table lists this clonotype with a few counts. The gene calls are TRBV29-1 and TRBJ2-5, with 8 nucleotides matching TRBD1. Trimming took 7 bases from V and 5 from J; bases not matched to a gene: 3. CDR3 length: 11 amino acids. Germline V gives CDR1 SQVTM, CDR2 ANQGSEA. This CDR3 reads CSAGDRETQYF. CDR3 sequence (DNA): TGCAGCGCTGGGGACAGGGAGACCCAGTACTTC.

In this sample, this clonotype turned up a few times. This sequence joins TRBV7-2 and TRBJ2-1, with TRBD2 matching 7 bases. Germline V CDR1 and CDR2: SGHTA, FQGNSA. CDR3 size: 16 residues. The junction had 9 bases not matched to a gene; V was cut back by 3 bases and J by 4 bases. CDR3 nucleotides: TGTGCCAGCAGCTTCAGCGGGTCCGGGAGGTACAATGAGCAGTTCTTC. As protein: CASSFSGSGRYNEQFF.

The chain combines TRBV19 with TRBJ2-3; the D call may be TRBD1 or TRBD2 (6 bases each). CDR3 length: 15 residues. Germline values: CDR1 LNHDA, CDR2 SQIVND (reference sequence). V was cut by 5 bases and J by 5 bases, with 17 bases left in between. The CDR3: CASSSRGGAGDTQYF. In DNA, the CDR3 is TGTGCCAGTAGTTCTAGAGGGGGAGCGGGAGATACGCAGTATTTT.

This CDR3 is CASSPPIRTGHHEQYF. The CDR3 DNA reads TGCGCCAGCAGCCCCCCAATTAGGACAGGGCACCACGAGCAGTACTTC. V and J are TRBV5-1 and TRBJ2-7; 8 bases fit TRBD1. Germline V gives CDR1 SGHRS, CDR2 YFSETQ. The CDR3 length is 16 residues. Trimming at V came to 4 bases and at J to 5 bases, leaving 14 bases not matched to a gene.

The chain links TRBV20-1 to TRBJ1-1; D uncertain. The germline gives CDR1 DFQATT, CDR2 SNEGSKA (reference sequence). The V end was cut by 4 bases, the J end by 6 bases, with 9 bases between. CDR3 length: 11 residues. For the CDR3, the DNA is TGCAGTGCTAATCAGTGGGCTGAAGCTTTCTTT. This gives the protein CSANQWAEAFF.

This chain joins TRBV10-2 and TRBJ2-1; 10 positions match TRBD2. There are 15 residues in the CDR3. V trimming: 6 bases; J trimming: 4 bases; junction bases outside the gene matches: 6. In germline, CDR1 is WSHSY, CDR2 SAAADI. The CDR3 spells CASRPSGSWYNEQFF. The CDR3 nucleotides read TGCGCCAGCAGACCTAGCGGGAGTTGGTACAATGAGCAGTTCTTC.

This clonotype was recorded many times. The rearrangement links TRBV5-1 to TRBJ2-3, with 13 bases identical to TRBD2. The CDR3 extends over 17 amino acids. J gave up 6 bases and V 3 bases, and 10 bases lay outside the gene matches. Germline lookup yields CDR1 SGHRS and CDR2 YFSETQ. The CDR3: CASSSEHGLAGVDTQYF. CDR3 nucleotides: TGCGCCAGCAGCTCGGAACATGGACTAGCGGGGGTGGATACGCAGTATTTT.

The chain combines TRBV3-1 with TRBJ1-2; D is perhaps TRBD1 (6 bases). Trimming cost V 4 bases and J 4 bases, with 16 bases left between them. CDR3 size: 15 residues. Germline values: CDR1 LGHDT, CDR2 YNNKEL (reference sequence). For the CDR3, the DNA is TGTGCCAGCAGCCGTGGCTCGGGGACAACCTATGGCTACACCTTC. Translated: CASSRGSGTTYGYTF. Full variable domain (remainder filled in from reference TRBV3-1 and TRBJ1-2): DTAVSQTPKYLVTQMGNDKSIKCEQNLGHDTMYWYKQDSKKFLKIMFSYNNKELIINETVPNRFSPKSPDKAHLNLHINSLELGDSAVYFCASSRGSGTTYGYTFGSGTRLTVV.

This chain uses TRBV18 with TRBJ2-7; 7 bases line up with TRBD1. Germline V CDR1 and CDR2: KGHSH, LQKENI. CDR3 length: 16 amino acids. J lost 0 bases, V lost 3 bases, and 8 bases had no gene match. The CDR3 reads CASSPRNRGSSYEQYF. In DNA form, the CDR3 reads TGTGCCAGCTCACCCCGAAACAGGGGAAGCTCCTACGAGCAGTACTTC.

The CDR3 DNA reads as TGTGCCAGCGCCCCAGGGGGATCCCAAGAGACCCAGTACTTC. It codes for CASAPGGSQETQYF. The chain employs TRBV9 and TRBJ2-5; 7 nucleotides match TRBD1. The J segment lost 1 base and the V segment lost 7 bases, leaving 7 bases of the junction unmatched. The CDR3 has 14 amino acids. The germline gives CDR1 SGDLS, CDR2 YYNGEE.

Only a few counts were recorded for this clonotype. The CDR3 DNA reads TGTGCCAGCAGGGGGACAGGGAAAGAGACCCAGTACTTC. This encodes CASRGTGKETQYF. The chain is built from TRBV6-6 and TRBJ2-5; 9 nucleotides match TRBD1. V dropped 6 bases and J dropped 3; count of bases not matched to a gene: 2. The germline V gene encodes CDR1 MNHNY and CDR2 SVGAGI (reference sequence). CDR3 size: 13 residues.

This clonotype has just a few counts. The chain combines TRBV15 with TRBJ1-4; no clear D. This CDR3 comprises 15 residues. Per the germline V gene, CDR1 is LNHNV and CDR2 is YYDKDF (reference sequence). V was clipped by 1 base and J by 0 bases, with 6 bases between them. CDR3 nucleotides: TGTGCCACCAGCAGAGTCAGAGCAACTAATGAAAAACTGTTTTTT. It specifies CATSRVRATNEKLFF.

The table lists this clonotype with many counts. This chain links TRBV6-1 with TRBJ2-5; 8 bases map to TRBD2. The J segment lost 1 base and the V segment lost 8 bases, leaving 9 bases of the junction unmatched. The length of the CDR3 is 15 residues. CDR1 is MNHNS and CDR2 is SASEGT in the germline V gene. CDR3 sequence reads: CASYHSGGGQETQYF. As DNA, the CDR3 is TGTGCCAGCTACCACAGCGGGGGCGGCCAAGAGACCCAGTACTTC.

This clonotype has just a few counts. The V and J genes are TRBV6-2 or TRBV6-3 and TRBJ1-1; no definite D call. The germline CDR1 and CDR2 sequences are MNHEY and SVGEGT. V gave up 8 bases and J gave up 5 bases, with 12 bases separating them. This CDR3 region has 12 residues. In nucleotides, the CDR3 is TGTGCCAGCGCTCCCGGACGGACTGAAGCTTTCTTT. This translates into CASAPGRTEAFF.

This clonotype was detected a few times. The rearrangement links TRBV5-8 to TRBJ2-5; no definite D call. Germline CDR1 SGHTS, CDR2 YDEGEE. With 7 bases removed from V and 4 bases from J, the gap between germline ends came to 11 bases. The CDR3 has 12 amino acids. The CDR3 DNA follows: TGTGCCAGCGCCTTAGGTAGAGAGACCCAGTACTTC. Its translation is CASALGRETQYF.

This clonotype was seen at least ten times. This sequence joins TRBV7-3 and TRBJ2-3; D perhaps matches TRBD2 (5 bases). This CDR3 spans 13 amino acids. Germline V gives CDR1 SGHTA, CDR2 FQGTGA. The ends were cut back, 5 bases at V and 5 bases at J, with 11 bases in the middle. The CDR3 DNA reads TGTGCCAGCAGCACCACTAGGGTAGATACGCAGTATTTT. Its protein is CASSTTRVDTQYF.